The clone carrying this T cell receptor (beta chain) came up many times. The sample comes from a study of T cells in Graves' hyperthyroidism and ophthalmopathy. Any symptoms of ophthalmopathy came after the first hyperthyroidism diagnosis, from which the blood sample dates. RNA transcripts served as the template for amplifying TCR beta CDR3 regions. With the HTBI primer set, the TCR CDR3 went through a first round of RT-PCR. From the multiplex PCR reads, TCRdb called clonotypes with MiXCR, one entry per CDR3 protein. The profile shows roughly 160,000 distinct CDR3 sequences, about 9.4% of them singletons. The CDR3 covers 15 residues. V lost 3 bases to trimming and J lost 7 bases; unmatched junction nucleotides: 5. CDR1 is LNHDA, CDR2 SQIVND, per germline (reference sequence).

Sequenced input: blood. The genes are TRBV19 and TRBJ1-6; 8 nucleotides line up with TRBD1. The receptor comes from a woman in her late teens or twenties with Graves' hyperthyroidism that later progressed to Graves' ophthalmopathy. Here the CDR3 reads CASSMLTGVNSPLHF. As DNA, the CDR3 is TGTGCCAGTAGTATGCTGACAGGGGTCAATTCACCCCTCCACTTT.